This is a list of T cell receptor beta chains from one sample in a study of T cells after yellow fever vaccination. TCRdb independently ran MiXCR on the 5' RACE reads; one entry per CDR3 protein. This sample has under 150,000 distinct CDR3 sequences, with around 7.7% found just once. Sequencing was performed on CD4+ T cells sorted from PBMCs, taken 5 days after the yellow fever booster vaccination. Receptor source: a man younger than 40 who received the YFV17D yellow fever vaccine. The conserved cysteine and the conserved F or W are not part of the CDR3 here. The D gene is left open where the match is weak.

TRBJ2-7,NA,TRBV3-1,ASSQASYEQY
TRBJ2-5,TRBD2,TRBV27,ASSPLGLQQETQY
TRBJ1-1,NA,TRBV18,ASSPGQDTEAF
TRBJ1-6,NA,TRBV20-1,SAPQPGLRSSYNSPLH
TRBJ2-7,TRBD2,TRBV29-1,SVGASGWNEQY
TRBJ2-2,TRBD2,TRBV10-3,AIMGLAGTGELF
TRBJ2-7,TRBD1,TRBV10-3,AIRGQGYRYEQY
TRBJ2-1,TRBD1,TRBV19,ASSNGQGAYNEQF
TRBJ2-3,NA,TRBV14,ASSPRLAKVLDTQY
TRBJ2-1,NA,TRBV18,ASSPIVDSYNEQF
TRBJ2-5,NA,TRBV5-5,ASSLGPGSETQY
TRBJ2-1,TRBD2,TRBV6-5,AIKAGTSGRGYNEQF
TRBJ2-3,NA,TRBV9,ASSALGVFTDTQY
TRBJ1-3,NA,TRBV6-5,ASSYNRRASGNTIY
TRBJ1-1,NA,TRBV5-6,ASSRRGSGFDTEAF
TRBJ2-5,TRBD2,TRBV5-1,ASSSWGGKETQY
TRBJ2-7,TRBD1,TRBV24-1,ATSSGGSYEQY
TRBJ2-7,NA,TRBV7-2,ASSPNRGALEQY
TRBJ2-7,NA,TRBV28,ASSPIAPYEQY
TRBJ2-1,NA,TRBV19,ASKSRPKALNEQF
TRBJ2-1,TRBD2,TRBV12-3/TRBV12-4,ASSSTSGPHNEQF
TRBJ2-7,NA,TRBV25-1,ASSDFRDMSY
TRBJ2-1,TRBD2,TRBV3-1,ASSQDLREGPNEQF
TRBJ1-1,NA,TRBV18,ASSPPTASIAEAF
TRBJ2-5,TRBD1,TRBV5-1,ASSSGTGLETQY
TRBJ2-1,NA,TRBV29-1,SVESGPF
TRBJ2-1,NA,TRBV6-2/TRBV6-3,ASSYSTLTRRSEQF
TRBJ2-1,TRBD2,TRBV19,ASSNYMGLAGMGEQF
TRBJ2-7,NA,TRBV4-3,ASSQVVFSYEQY
TRBJ2-5,TRBD2,TRBV19,ASSTALLAGLSETQY
TRBJ2-7,NA,TRBV5-5,ASSFGQRAYEQY
TRBJ2-3,NA,TRBV5-1,ASSLDGRSTDTQY
TRBJ2-3,TRBD1,TRBV30,AWTGTGYTDTQY
TRBJ2-4,NA,TRBV12-3/TRBV12-4,ASSFAAKNIQY
TRBJ2-2,TRBD1,TRBV7-8,ASSRRDSNTGELF
TRBJ2-1,NA,TRBV4-1,ASSQDPGAYNEQF
TRBJ2-7,TRBD1,TRBV7-9,ASSLGVGTGGGEQY
TRBJ2-7,TRBD1,TRBV27,ASSTGTVAEQY
TRBJ2-3,TRBD1,TRBV7-9,ASSLATGTGGSTQY
TRBJ2-5,TRBD2,TRBV5-1,ASSPQSLAGVETQY
TRBJ2-5,TRBD2,TRBV7-2,ASTIKRLAGAAETQY
TRBJ1-1,NA,TRBV25-1,ASSEYTGVTEAF